Presented here are 21 T cell receptor beta chains from one specimen sequenced in a study of blood T cells in healthy people across ages. PCR was performed a second time for roughly 7 to 12 cycles using a sample-barcoded 5' primer and a J-beta primer mix. Using its own MiXCR run on the 5' RACE reads, TCRdb lists one record per CDR3 protein. Of some 1.5 million distinct CDR3 sequences in the sample, 40% to 45% were seen once. Sequences were obtained from blood. These receptors were collected from a woman aged 18-29 years in good health.

The rearrangement uses TRBV6-5 and TRBJ2-5; D is possibly TRBD1 (6 bases). The J call could be wrong; TRBJ2-7 is a better fit for the DNA end. Per the germline V gene, CDR1 is MNHEY and CDR2 is SVGAGI. The CDR3 spans 18 residues. CDR3 bases: TGTGCCAGCAGTTACTCGAAGAGGGTAAGGACAGAGGACAGCGAGCAGTACTTC. Its protein product is CASSYSKRVRTEDSEQYF.

To note about this clonotype: A single base separates this from a much larger clone, so it may be a read error. J is TRBJ2-1 and V is TRBV6-6; unclear D gene. The last part of the DNA fits TRBJ2-7 better; the J call may be wrong. The CDR3 sequence is 15 residues long. Germline CDR1 reads MNHNY; CDR2 reads SVGAGI (reference sequence). The CDR3 here is CASSYSLFSYNEQYF. The CDR3 DNA reads as TGTGCCAGCAGTTACTCCCTCTTTTCCTACAATGAGCAGTACTTC.

This clonotype showed up just a few times. The chain uses TRBV5-1 and TRBJ2-5, with 7 bases lining up with TRBD2. V lost 4 bases to trimming and J lost 1 base; unmatched junction nucleotides: 7. This CDR3 comprises 15 residues. The V gene's germline CDR1 is SGHRS and CDR2 YFSETQ. The CDR3, as DNA: TGCGCCAGCAGCGCCAACGGGGGGAGCCAAGAGACCCAGTACTTC. Encoded protein: CASSANGGSQETQYF.

The chain carries TRBV3-1 and TRBJ2-2; a weak D match, TRBD1 (5 bases). The CDR3 runs 18 residues. The germline V gene has CDR1 LGHDT and CDR2 YNNKEL (reference sequence). V lost 1 base to trimming and J lost 7 bases, with 22 bases between them. CDR3 bases: TGTGCCAGCAGCCAAGGGGGTTTTGGACACAGTTCGGTCGGGGAGCTGTTTTTT. It is translated as CASSQGGFGHSSVGELFF.

The chain links TRBV5-1 to TRBJ2-7, with TRBD2 as a possible D gene (5 bases). This CDR3 spans 15 amino acids. CDR1 is SGHRS and CDR2 is YFSETQ in the germline V gene. Between the trimmed V and J ends, which lost 1 base and 7 bases, there was a span of 18 bases. CDR3 amino acids: CASSLNQDSRGEQYF. DNA for the CDR3: TGCGCCAGCAGCTTGAACCAGGATTCACGGGGAGAGCAGTACTTC.

In this sample, this clonotype turned up many times. The chain joins TRBV7-2 to TRBJ2-5, with 9 nucleotides matching TRBD2. CDR1 is SGHTA, CDR2 FQGNSA, per germline. Trimming removed 0 bases from V and 2 bases from J; junction bases left unmatched: 1. CDR3 length: 15 amino acids. This chain's CDR3 is CASSLAGLAQETQYF. The CDR3 nucleotides are TGTGCCAGCAGCTTAGCCGGACTAGCGCAAGAGACCCAGTACTTC.

V gene TRBV5-1 combines with J gene TRBJ2-1; TRBD2 aligns across 14 bases. The CDR3 runs 17 residues. Germline CDR1 and CDR2: SGHRS and YFSETQ. The V segment lost 4 bases and the J segment 9 bases; nucleotides outside the gene matches: 12. As DNA, the CDR3 is TGCGCCAGCAGCCTAGAGCCGGGACTAGCGGGAGCGAGTGAGCAGTTCTTC. It translates to CASSLEPGLAGASEQFF.

The chain links TRBV20-1 to TRBJ2-7, with a weak D call TRBD2 (6 bases). The CDR3 totals 11 residues. V lost 6 bases, J lost 10 bases, and 16 bases lay in between. Germline V gene sequence: CDR1 DFQATT, CDR2 SNEGSKA (reference sequence). The CDR3 loop reads CSAAPGLLQYF. As DNA, the CDR3 is TGCAGTGCCGCACCGGGACTCCTTCAGTACTTC.

This clonotype has just a few counts. This chain uses TRBV7-2 with TRBJ2-3; D uncertain. This CDR3 spans 13 amino acids. Per the germline V gene, CDR1 is SGHTA and CDR2 is FQGNSA. V shed 6 bases and J shed 6 bases, with 13 bases lying between them. CDR3 region: CASSTYASDTQYF. The CDR3 DNA follows: TGTGCCAGCAGTACCTATGCCTCGGATACGCAGTATTTT.

This chain links TRBV23-1 with TRBJ2-3, with 11 nucleotides matching TRBD2. Being an ORF, TRBV23-1 has a function that is uncertain. The CDR3 is 18 residues long. The trim removed 4 bases at V and 4 bases at J, leaving 13 bases unmatched. Written as DNA, the CDR3 is TGCGCCAGCAGTCGGATAGCGGGGGGGCCGAGGTCTCCAGATACGCAGTATTTT. Protein: CASSRIAGGPRSPDTQYF.

V is TRBV12-3 or TRBV12-4 and J is TRBJ2-5; D is uncertain. This CDR3 region has 12 residues. The ends were cut back, 1 base at V and 7 bases at J, with 7 bases in the middle. Here the CDR3 DNA reads TGTGCCAGCAGTTTAGAGTTATCGACCCAGTACTTC. Its protein is CASSLELSTQYF.

As DNA, the CDR3 is TGTGCCAGCAGCACTTACAGGTCTGGGGCCAACGTCCTGACTTTC. It specifies CASSTYRSGANVLTF. The genes are TRBV9 and TRBJ2-6; possible D gene TRBD1, 5 bases. Trimming cost V 4 bases and J 1 base, with 9 bases left between them. From germline, CDR1 is SGDLS and CDR2 YYNGEE. The CDR3 is made up of 15 amino acids.

V is TRBV29-1 and J is TRBJ1-2, with 7 bases lining up with TRBD1. Germline V lookup: CDR1 SQVTM, CDR2 ANQGSEA. This CDR3 region has 12 residues. Unmatched junction bases numbered 10, after V lost 6 bases and J lost 9 bases. CDR3 coding DNA: TGCAGCGTCGTAGGGACAGAGTGGAGCTACACCTTC. It yields the protein CSVVGTEWSYTF.

The V call is TRBV20-1, the J call TRBJ1-1; no firm D call. Germline V gene data show CDR1 as DFQATT and CDR2 as SNEGSKA (reference sequence). The CDR3 totals 13 residues. Trimming took 8 bases from V and 5 from J, leaving 18 bases between them. In nucleotides, the CDR3 is TGCAGTACCCTTGACAAATTGGGGACTGAAGCTTTCTTT. Its translation is CSTLDKLGTEAFF.

V is TRBV27 and J is TRBJ2-1; no clear D. Matching the DNA end better, TRBJ2-7 makes the J call doubtful. The CDR3 covers 11 residues. Germline CDR1 MNHEY, CDR2 SMNVEV (reference sequence). The CDR3 reads CASTLGHEQYF. For the CDR3, the DNA is TGTGCCAGCACCCTTGGGCATGAGCAGTACTTC.

With respect to this clonotype: This may arise from a read error, as a much more abundant clone is one base away. Written as DNA, the CDR3 is TGTGCCAGCAGAGAAGACAGGGCTTACAATGAGCAGTACTTC. It is translated as CASREDRAYNEQYF. The genes are TRBV12-3 or TRBV12-4 and TRBJ2-5, with 7 bases matching TRBD1. The CDR3 spans 14 residues. V trimming: 6 bases; J trimming: 11 bases; junction bases outside the gene matches: 15.

This clonotype was counted a few times. The chain recombines TRBV28 with TRBJ1-5, with D unclear. Germline V CDR1 and CDR2: MDHEN, SYDVKM. This CDR3 is 16 amino acids long. Trimming left V 6 bases short and J 2 bases short, with 17 bases between. The chain's CDR3 is CASRLVSSGGNQPQHF. The CDR3 DNA is TGTGCCAGCAGACTAGTTTCGTCCGGAGGCAATCAGCCCCAGCATTTT.

This clonotype was counted a few times. V and J are TRBV20-1 and TRBJ2-1; 7 bases fit TRBD2. CDR1 and CDR2 from the germline V gene are DFQATT and SNEGSKA (reference sequence). With 5 bases clipped from V and 3 bases from J, the junction kept 7 bases outside the gene matches. This CDR3 is built from 14 residues. The CDR3 reads CSAPEGGDYNEQFF. In nucleotides, the CDR3 is TGCAGTGCTCCCGAGGGAGGGGACTACAATGAGCAGTTCTTC.

In the case of this clonotype: An end of the junction does not agree with germline; a read error may underlie this. The rearrangement uses TRBV9 and TRBJ2-1; D may be TRBD2 (6 bases). Germline V CDR1 and CDR2: SGDLS, YYNGEE. This CDR3 has 15 amino acids. The CDR3 DNA reads as TGCGCCAGCAGCGATCCGACTGGACTGGGGGAGGCCCAGTTCTTC. Its protein product is CASSDPTGLGEAQFF.

V is TRBV12-3 or TRBV12-4 and J is TRBJ1-2, with TRBD1 identical over 9 bases. There are 18 residues in the CDR3. V trimming: 1 base; J trimming: 5 bases; junction bases outside the gene matches: 14. This chain's CDR3 is CASSLGITGTGTLYGYTF. CDR3 nucleotides: TGTGCCAGCAGTTTAGGGATAACCGGGACAGGGACCTTGTATGGCTACACCTTC.

This clonotype was seen only a few times. The chain recombines TRBV25-1 with TRBJ2-7, with D possibly TRBD1 on 6 matching bases. The assigned J gene may be wrong: the sequence end matches TRBJ2-5 better. The germline CDR1 and CDR2 sequences are MGHDK and SYGVNS. This CDR3 region has 14 residues. Here the CDR3 reads CASSAPGAPKTQYF. The CDR3, as DNA: TGTGCCAGCAGTGCTCCAGGGGCCCCGAAGACCCAGTACTTC.